These 2 T cell receptor beta chains originate from one sample sequenced in a study of T cell responses to AZD1222 COVID-19 vaccine. Here immunoSEQ multiplex PCR was the method, and the copy in TCRdb shows in-frame clones only, minus some. The sample lists under 150,000 clones; under 95% were seen once. The starting material was peripheral blood, obtained on day 0 of AZD1222 vaccination. The receptors shown here come from an adult in good health.

This clone has just one count. J is TRBJ1-2 and V is TRBV28; a possible D gene is TRBD1 (5 bases). The CDR3 is made up of 13 amino acids. V gave up 4 bases and J gave up 8 bases, with 14 bases separating them. Germline V CDR1 and CDR2: MDHEN, SYDVKM. The CDR3 nucleotides are TGTGCCAGCAGTTCCGCAGGGCGGTGGGGCTACACCTTC. Protein sequence: CASSSAGRWGYTF.

The genes are TRBV9 and TRBJ2-7; 8 positions agree with TRBD1. The CDR3 has 15 residues. Germline CDR1 and CDR2: SGDLS and YYNGEE. Trimming at V came to 3 bases and at J to 4 bases, leaving 9 bases not matched to a gene. The CDR3 region is CASSGGPGQAYEQYF. Written as DNA, the CDR3 is TGTGCCAGCAGCGGCGGACCGGGACAGGCTTACGAGCAGTACTTC.